This TCR beta chain stems from a study of blood T cells in healthy people across ages. The V end lost 4 bases, the J end lost 1 base, and 13 bases lay between the germline ends. This CDR3 comprises 14 residues. Per germline, CDR1 DFQATT and CDR2 SNEGSKA (reference sequence). Sample-barcoded 5' priming and a J-beta primer mix drove a second PCR of roughly 7 to 11 cycles. Each CDR3 protein is one row after TCRdb ran MiXCR on the 5' RACE reads. The sample has hundreds of thousands of distinct CDR3 sequences, roughly three fifths seen once. The TCR originated in a man aged 40-49 years in good health. V is TRBV20-1 and J is TRBJ1-2; D is undetermined. The sequencing input was blood. The DNA for the CDR3 is TGCAGTGCTACCCTGACCGATGTTAACTATGGCTACACCTTC. Its protein is CSATLTDVNYGYTF.